These 16 T cell receptor beta chains were all obtained from the same sample, sequenced in a study of shared clonotypes between healthy human individuals. Data came from immunoSEQ multiplex PCR; TCRdb stores just in-frame clones and leaves some out. In the table there are approximately 2,200,000 clones, roughly 91% of which are singletons. Naive-designated CD8 cells lacked CD45RO, were positively enriched for CCR7, and omitted terminally differentiated effector memory CD45RA+ cells. The sample comprised naive CD8+ T cells from PBMCs. The receptors originated from a man younger than 30 in good health. Some clones in this sample may be carry-over from other donors' samples.

V usage is TRBV7-6 and J usage is TRBJ2-3; 7 nucleotides match TRBD2. Trimming cost V 2 bases and J 0 bases; bases outside gene matches: 5. The germline V gene encodes CDR1 SGHVS and CDR2 FNYEAQ. The CDR3 runs to 16 residues. The CDR3 region is CASSLMASGSTDTQYF. CDR3 DNA sequence: TGTGCCAGCAGCTTAATGGCTAGCGGAAGCACAGATACGCAGTATTTT.

The CDR3 DNA reads as TGTGCCAGCAGTTTAGTAGATCCAGATACGCAGTATTTT. Translation: CASSLVDPDTQYF. The J gene is TRBJ2-3, the V gene TRBV28; no firm D call. The germline CDR1 and CDR2 sequences are MDHEN and SYDVKM. CDR3 length equals 13 residues. Trimming removed 2 bases from V and 4 bases from J, with 7 bases in between.

The chain carries TRBV6-1 and TRBJ2-7; unclear D gene. The V end was cut by 10 bases, the J end by 4 bases, with 11 bases between. This CDR3 is 11 amino acids long. Germline CDR1 MNHNS, CDR2 SASEGT. The DNA for the CDR3 is TGTGCCACCCTACATGTATACGAGCAGTACTTC. This gives the protein CATLHVYEQYF.

Turning to this clone: This specimen includes other DNA sequences encoding the same CDR3. The chain recombines TRBV6-5 with TRBJ2-7; no clear D gene. Germline values: CDR1 MNHEY, CDR2 SVGAGI. V was cut by 8 bases and J by 3 bases, with 8 bases left in between. The CDR3 length is 11 residues. CDR3 sequence: CASSSIYEQYF. The CDR3 region has the DNA TGTGCCAGCTCCTCCATCTACGAGCAGTACTTC.

The CDR3 protein is CASSSPGGQGAEQYF. The CDR3, as DNA: TGTGCCAGCAGCTCCCCCGGGGGACAGGGGGCCGAGCAGTACTTC. The V call is TRBV7-9, the J call TRBJ2-7, with 12 bases aligning to TRBD1. With 4 bases clipped from V and 6 bases from J, the junction kept 7 bases outside the gene matches. CDR3 length equals 15 residues. CDR1 is SEHNR and CDR2 is FQNEAQ in the germline V gene (reference sequence).

This chain uses TRBV21-1 with TRBJ1-2; the table's D gene call, TRBD1, was not cross checked with the DNA. TRBV21-1 is a pseudogene segment. This CDR3 contains 13 residues. CDR3 nucleotides: TGTGCCAGCTTGAGACAGGTTTGGAAGGGCTACACCTTC. Amino acid sequence: CASLRQVWKGYTF.

The chain carries TRBV7-6 and TRBJ2-7; 10 nucleotides agree with TRBD1. This CDR3 is 18 amino acids long. In germline, CDR1 is SGHVS, CDR2 FNYEAQ. The ends lost 2 bases at V and 4 bases at J; junction bases unmatched: 14. CDR3 loop: CASSLTPPRTGGQYEQYF. CDR3 DNA: TGTGCCAGCAGCTTAACTCCCCCCCGGACAGGGGGGCAATACGAGCAGTACTTC.

V is TRBV28 and J is TRBJ1-4, with D maybe TRBD1 (5 bases). The V and J ends lost 1 base and 7 bases respectively, with 16 bases between them. Germline values: CDR1 MDHEN, CDR2 SYDVKM. CDR3 size: 16 residues. The DNA of the CDR3 is TGTGCCAGCAGTTTATCTCGACGGCGGGGGAGTGAAAAACTGTTTTTT. This encodes CASSLSRRRGSEKLFF.

Worth noting for this clone: This specimen includes other DNA sequences encoding the same CDR3. CDR3 sequence: CASSVGTGSNQPQHF. The CDR3 DNA reads as TGTGCCAGCAGCGTTGGGACAGGGAGCAATCAGCCCCAGCATTTT. The V gene is TRBV9, the J gene TRBJ1-5; TRBD1 matches at 9 bases. The CDR3 covers 15 residues. CDR1 SGDLS and CDR2 YYNGEE come from the germline V gene. V lost 2 bases and J lost 1; bases outside the gene matches: 1.

This chain joins TRBV2 and TRBJ1-2; maybe TRBD1 (6 bases). The CDR3 sequence is 17 residues long. Germline V gene data show CDR1 as SNHLY and CDR2 as FYNNEI. V lost 3 bases, J lost 2 bases, and 19 bases lay in between. CDR3 in DNA: TGTGCCAGCAGTGACCGGTGGAGGGGGGAAGGAAACTATGGCTACACCTTC. Its protein product is CASSDRWRGEGNYGYTF.

V is TRBV2 and J is TRBJ2-7; tentatively, D is TRBD1 or TRBD2 (5 bases each). The CDR3 covers 14 residues. The germline V and J ends were trimmed by 5 bases and 3 bases, with 14 bases remaining between them. Germline V gives CDR1 SNHLY, CDR2 FYNNEI. The CDR3 here is CASSTGTVHYEQYF. CDR3 DNA: TGTGCCAGCAGTACCGGGACGGTTCACTACGAGCAGTACTTC.

With regard to this clone: Other DNA sequences of this sample code for an identical CDR3. The V gene is TRBV11-2, the J gene TRBJ1-1, with D tentatively TRBD1 (5 bases). Germline V gene lookup returns CDR1 SGHAT and CDR2 FQNNGV. This CDR3 comprises 13 residues. V was clipped by 5 bases and J by 5 bases, with 12 bases between them. CDR3 coding DNA: TGTGCCAGCAGCGACGGGACGGGGACTGAAGCTTTCTTT. Residues: CASSDGTGTEAFF.

This chain uses TRBV27 with TRBJ1-4; no reliable D call. V lost 1 base, J lost 7 bases, and 13 bases lay in between. Germline V lookup: CDR1 MNHEY, CDR2 SMNVEV (reference sequence). This CDR3 comprises 15 residues. CDR3 in amino acids: CASSLYLEDSEKLFF. CDR3 DNA sequence: TGTGCCAGCAGTTTATATCTGGAGGATAGTGAAAAACTGTTTTTT.

CDR3 sequence reads: CASSDRDRGHHEQYF. The DNA of the CDR3 is TGCGCCAGCAGCGACCGGGACAGGGGGCATCACGAGCAGTACTTC. The V gene is TRBV5-1, the J gene TRBJ2-7, with 12 bases lining up with TRBD1. The ends lost 4 bases at V and 5 bases at J; junction bases unmatched: 7. The V gene's germline CDR1 is SGHRS and CDR2 YFSETQ. The CDR3 sequence is 15 residues long.

J is TRBJ2-7 and V is TRBV6-5; D may be TRBD1 or TRBD2 (5 bases each). CDR3 length equals 15 residues. The V gene's germline CDR1 is MNHEY and CDR2 SVGAGI. V lost 0 bases and J lost 0, with 9 bases in between. Written as DNA, the CDR3 is TGTGCCAGCAGTTACTCTCCAGGGACCTCCTACGAGCAGTACTTC. It translates to CASSYSPGTSYEQYF.

The chain links TRBV27 to TRBJ2-5; D uncertain. Germline values: CDR1 MNHEY, CDR2 SMNVEV (reference sequence). V dropped 10 bases and J dropped 4 bases, with 16 bases sitting between them. The CDR3 consists of 13 residues. The CDR3 coding sequence is TGTGCCAACCTCCTATATAGTCCAGAGACCCAGTACTTC. This gives the protein CANLLYSPETQYF.